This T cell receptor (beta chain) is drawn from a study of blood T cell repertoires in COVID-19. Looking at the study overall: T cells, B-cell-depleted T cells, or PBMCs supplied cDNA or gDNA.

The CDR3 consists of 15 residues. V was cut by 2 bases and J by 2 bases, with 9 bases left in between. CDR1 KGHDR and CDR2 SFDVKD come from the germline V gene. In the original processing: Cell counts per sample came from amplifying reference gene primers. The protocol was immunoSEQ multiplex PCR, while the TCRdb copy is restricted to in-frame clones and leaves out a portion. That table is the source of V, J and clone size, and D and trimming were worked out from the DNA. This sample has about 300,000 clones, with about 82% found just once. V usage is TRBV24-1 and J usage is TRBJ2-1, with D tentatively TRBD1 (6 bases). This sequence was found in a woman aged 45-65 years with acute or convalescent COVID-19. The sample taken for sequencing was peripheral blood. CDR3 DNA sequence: TGTGCCACCAGTGATTCGGCAGGGGCCTACAATGAGCAGTTCTTC. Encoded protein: CATSDSAGAYNEQFF.